The T cell receptor (beta chain) under discussion was sequenced for a study of OX40 agonist ivuxolimab in advanced cancers. Study as a whole: Dosing consisted of intravenous ivuxolimab at 0.01 to 10 mg/kg every 2 weeks.

Blood sampling took place at baseline, cycle 4 day 1, and cycle 7 day 1. Comment on this clone: Its matching antigen is unknown.

Some clones are missing from TCRdb's copy, which holds only in-frame ones; the method was immunoSEQ multiplex PCR. This sample has 55,000 to 75,000 clones, with about nine tenths found just once. The germline V gene has CDR1 SGHTS and CDR2 YDEGEE. V was pared by 4 bases and J by 5 bases, with 3 bases of the junction left unmatched. The CDR3 loop spans 13 amino acids. Whole-study results and caveats: Mean expanded clone counts were higher in CD8+ than CD4+ T cells. It was also the case that some nonresponders had low normalized T-cell clonal expansion.

The sequence was obtained from an adult with an advanced solid tumor such as melanoma, head and neck, liver or kidney cancer. This specimen consisted of CD4+ or CD8+ T cells sorted from blood, obtained in a trial of the OX40 agonist ivuxolimab. V and J are TRBV5-8 and TRBJ2-5; 9 bases are a match to TRBD1. CDR3 sequence (DNA): TGTGCCAGCAGCAGGGACAGGGTCGAGACCCAGTACTTC. It specifies CASSRDRVETQYF.